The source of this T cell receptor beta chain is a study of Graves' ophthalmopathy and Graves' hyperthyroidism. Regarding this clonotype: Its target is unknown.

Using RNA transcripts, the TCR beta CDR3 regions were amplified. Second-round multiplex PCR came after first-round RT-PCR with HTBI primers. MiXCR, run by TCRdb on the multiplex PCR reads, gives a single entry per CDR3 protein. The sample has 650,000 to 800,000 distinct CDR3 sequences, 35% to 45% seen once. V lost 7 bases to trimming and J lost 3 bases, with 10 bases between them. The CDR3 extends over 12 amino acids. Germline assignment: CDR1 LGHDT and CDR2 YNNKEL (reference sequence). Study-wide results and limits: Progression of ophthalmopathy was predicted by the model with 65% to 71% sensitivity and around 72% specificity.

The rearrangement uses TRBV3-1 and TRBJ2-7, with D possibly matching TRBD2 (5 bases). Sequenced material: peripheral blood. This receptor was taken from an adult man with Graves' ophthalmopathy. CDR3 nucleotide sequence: TGTGCCAGCACCACTAGTTTCTACGAGCAGTACTTC. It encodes CASTTSFYEQYF.